One and the same sample provided the 8 T cell receptor beta chains below, sequenced in a study of cytomegalovirus exposure and HLA in healthy donors. Some clones are missing from TCRdb's copy, which holds only in-frame ones; the method was immunoSEQ multiplex PCR. The data contain a few hundred thousand clones, 90% of them singletons. Material for sequencing was PBMCs. All receptors come from a woman younger than 35 in good health and CMV-seronegative.

The rearrangement uses TRBV6-5 and TRBJ1-5, with a weak D call TRBD1 (6 bases). The CDR3 contains 15 residues. V was shortened by 6 bases and J by 0 bases, with 12 bases between the two germline ends. Germline-derived CDR1 and CDR2 are MNHEY and SVGAGI. The CDR3 here is CASSMDRYSNQPQHF. CDR3 nucleotide sequence: TGTGCCAGCAGCATGGACAGATATAGCAATCAGCCCCAGCATTTT.

The rearrangement links TRBV7-9 to TRBJ1-1, with a weak D call TRBD1 (5 bases). There are 13 residues in the CDR3. CDR1 is SEHNR, CDR2 FQNEAQ, per germline (reference sequence). V gave up 3 bases and J gave up 4 bases, with 9 bases separating them. The CDR3 loop is CASSLQGGTEAFF. The CDR3 DNA reads as TGTGCCAGCAGCTTGCAGGGCGGCACTGAAGCTTTCTTT. The full variable domain, in which reference TRBV7-9 and TRBJ1-1 provide the parts outside the CDR3, is DTGVSQNPRHKITKRGQNVTFRCDPISEHNRLYWYRQTLGQGPEFLTYFQNEAQLEKSRLLSDRFSAERPKGSFSTLEIQRTEQGDSAMYLCASSLQGGTEAFFGQGTRLTVV.

The J gene is TRBJ1-1, the V gene TRBV6-5; weak D call: TRBD1 (6 bases). V was trimmed by 6 bases and J by 2 bases, leaving 13 bases between them. The CDR3 covers 14 residues. Germline V gene data show CDR1 as MNHEY and CDR2 as SVGAGI. The CDR3 here is CASSTRGINTEAFF. The CDR3 DNA is TGTGCCAGCAGCACCAGGGGCATCAACACTGAAGCTTTCTTT.

This sequence joins TRBV2 and TRBJ1-5; 7 bases align to TRBD1. From germline, CDR1 is SNHLY and CDR2 FYNNEI. The CDR3 is 15 residues long. J gave up 1 base and V 7 bases, and 7 bases lay outside the gene matches. The DNA of the CDR3 is TGTGCCAGCAAATACAGGGGCGCGAGCAATCAGCCCCAGCATTTT. Its translation is CASKYRGASNQPQHF.

This clone showed up just once. This chain connects TRBV5-1 to TRBJ2-6; D perhaps matches TRBD2 (6 bases). With 4 bases removed from V and 0 bases from J, the gap between germline ends came to 23 bases. Per germline, CDR1 SGHRS and CDR2 YFSETQ. The CDR3 spans 20 residues. The CDR3 sequence: CASSVSAGSLVDSGANVLTF. As DNA, the CDR3 is TGCGCCAGCAGCGTTTCTGCGGGGAGCTTGGTGGACTCTGGGGCCAACGTCCTGACTTTC. Full variable domain (rest looked up from reference TRBV5-1 and TRBJ2-6): KAGVTQTPRYLIKTRGQQVTLSCSPISGHRSVSWYQQTPGQGLQFLFEYFSETQRNKGNFPGRFSGRQFSNSRSEMNVSTLELGDSALYLCASSVSAGSLVDSGANVLTFGAGSRLTVL.

This chain uses TRBV12-1 with TRBJ1-4; the table's D call, TRBD1, was not checked against the DNA. TRBV12-1 is an annotated pseudogene. The CDR3 is 13 residues long. The CDR3 DNA sequence: TGTGCCAGCAGCTCCCAGGGTTGCGAAAAACTGTTTTTT. Translation gives CASSSQGCEKLFF.

CDR3 region: CASSLDSSTDTQYF. The CDR3 nucleotides are TGTGCCAGCAGCTTAGACAGTAGCACAGATACGCAGTATTTT. The rearrangement uses TRBV7-2 and TRBJ2-3; the D is unclear. Germline-derived CDR1 and CDR2 are SGHTA and FQGNSA. This CDR3 is built from 14 residues. The V gene lost 1 base and the J gene lost 0 bases, with 5 bases spanning the gap.

The chain uses TRBV6-1 and TRBJ2-4, with TRBD1 identical over 9 bases. CDR3 length: 14 residues. After removal of 5 bases from V and 6 bases from J, the junction contained 5 bases not matched to a gene. The germline CDR1 and CDR2 sequences are MNHNS and SASEGT. CDR3 DNA: TGTGCCAGCAGTCCGGGACAGGGAGGAAACATTCAGTACTTC. This encodes CASSPGQGGNIQYF.